The 15 T cell receptor beta chains given below trace back to one sample, sequenced in a study of blood T cells in healthy people across ages. Then a second PCR, running roughly 7 to 11 cycles, was carried out with a sample-barcoded 5' primer and a J-beta primer mix. TCRdb reanalysed the 5' RACE reads using MiXCR and keeps one entry per CDR3 protein. The sample gives around 900,000 distinct CDR3 sequences, roughly 26% of which show up once; 17% is in the top ten. The sample comprised blood. These receptors were taken from a woman older than 75 in good health.

CDR3 sequence: CASSLITGGTQFF. CDR3 sequence (DNA): TGTGCCAGCAGCTTAATCACAGGGGGCACTCAGTTCTTC. The V and J genes are TRBV7-3 and TRBJ2-1, with 9 bases fitting TRBD1. The V gene's germline CDR1 is SGHTA and CDR2 FQGTGA. The CDR3 has 13 amino acids. The J segment lost 13 bases and the V segment lost 1 base, leaving 5 bases of the junction unmatched.

There are many counts of this clonotype. This chain links TRBV20-1 with TRBJ1-5; D is ambiguous. CDR1 and CDR2 (germline): DFQATT, SNEGSKA (reference sequence). With 2 bases removed from V and 4 bases from J, the gap between germline ends came to 6 bases. The CDR3 runs 12 residues. For the CDR3, the DNA is TGCAGTGCTAGACTCGGGAATCAGCCCCAGCATTTT. It codes for CSARLGNQPQHF.

This clonotype occurred a few times. The V and J genes are TRBV28 and TRBJ2-1, with a possible D match to TRBD2 (7 bases). Germline CDR1 and CDR2: MDHEN and SYDVKM. V lost 6 bases and J lost 3, with 18 bases in between. The CDR3 contains 16 residues. This chain's CDR3 is CASSLTGGADYNEQFF. CDR3 DNA: TGTGCCAGCAGCCTGACTGGGGGGGCCGACTACAATGAGCAGTTCTTC.

This clonotype was seen a handful of times. The chain uses TRBV6-2 or TRBV6-3 and TRBJ1-5, with 8 bases fitting TRBD1. The CDR3 has 18 amino acids. The V gene's germline CDR1 is MNHEY and CDR2 SVGEGT. Trimming removed 1 base from V and 4 bases from J; junction bases left unmatched: 12. CDR3 sequence: CASSYLPPGGMGNQPQHF. The CDR3 nucleotides are TGTGCCAGCAGTTACTTGCCCCCAGGGGGCATGGGAAATCAGCCCCAGCATTTT.

This clonotype appeared many times. DNA for the CDR3: TGTGCCAGCAGTGAATATCAGGGGGCGATACAAGAGACCCAGTACTTC. Translating it yields CASSEYQGAIQETQYF. The rearrangement uses TRBV25-1 and TRBJ2-5; 8 bases match TRBD1. This CDR3 has 16 residues. Per germline, CDR1 MGHDK and CDR2 SYGVNS. The V gene end was trimmed by 0 bases and the J gene end by 2 bases; junction bases not matched to a gene: 5.

This clonotype was seen ten or more times. This rearrangement joins TRBV4-3 to TRBJ2-7, with 7 bases lining up with TRBD1. Germline V gives CDR1 LGHNA, CDR2 YSLEER. Trimming at V came to 4 bases and at J to 4 bases, leaving 7 bases not matched to a gene. The CDR3 covers 14 residues. CDR3: CASSPDRDLYEQYF. In DNA form, the CDR3 reads TGCGCCAGCAGCCCCGACAGGGACCTATACGAGCAGTACTTC.

With respect to this clonotype: Given a much more abundant clone one base away, this may be a read error. The chain links TRBV7-2 to TRBJ2-7; D is ambiguous. The CDR3 loop spans 12 amino acids. CDR1 and CDR2 (germline): SGHTA, FQGNSA. The CDR3: CASSFSFETQNF. The CDR3, as DNA: TGTGCCAGCAGCTTTAGCTTTGAGACCCAGAACTTC.

This chain joins TRBV7-9 and TRBJ2-7; D is ambiguous. The V end lost 5 bases, the J end lost 7 bases, and 18 bases lay between the germline ends. The CDR3 contains 14 residues. Germline loops: CDR1 SEHNR, CDR2 FQNEAQ (reference sequence). Here the CDR3 reads CASSPSGQFSEQYF. The CDR3 DNA sequence: TGTGCCAGCAGCCCCAGTGGCCAGTTTTCGGAGCAGTACTTC.

Ten or more counts support this clonotype. J is TRBJ2-1 and V is TRBV20-1; D may be TRBD1 or TRBD2 (5 bases each). The V gene's germline CDR1 is DFQATT and CDR2 SNEGSKA (reference sequence). V was cut by 0 bases and J by 10 bases, with 22 bases left in between. The CDR3 has 16 residues. CDR3: CSARDLPGPRPGEQFF. The CDR3 region has the DNA TGCAGTGCTAGAGACCTTCCGGGACCCCGTCCGGGGGAGCAGTTCTTC.

CDR3 nucleotides: TGTGCCAGCAGCGGCTCTAGCGGGGGGGCGGGAGAGACCCAGTACTTC. Translating it yields CASSGSSGGAGETQYF. The V and J genes are TRBV13 and TRBJ2-5; TRBD2 matches at 12 bases. Germline CDR1 PRHDT, CDR2 FYEKMQ (reference sequence). The CDR3 runs 16 residues. Trimming took 5 bases from V and 4 from J; bases not matched to a gene: 8.

This clonotype was seen ten or more times. V usage is TRBV7-2 and J usage is TRBJ2-3; D remains unclear. Trimming took off 5 bases at V and 5 bases at J, with 11 bases between the two ends. The germline V gene encodes CDR1 SGHTA and CDR2 FQGNSA. The CDR3 length is 13 residues. CDR3 bases: TGTGCCAGCAGCCAAACCACAGAAGATACGCAGTATTTT. This sequence encodes CASSQTTEDTQYF.

This clonotype was seen repeatedly, ten times or more. The rearrangement uses TRBV4-1 and TRBJ1-5; a weak D match, TRBD1 (5 bases). The germline CDR1 and CDR2 sequences are MGHRA and YSYEKL. Trimming pared 0 bases from V and 0 bases from J, leaving 12 bases between. This CDR3 region has 17 residues. CDR3 nucleotides: TGCGCCAGCAGCCAAGATTCAGACAGTTATAGCAATCAGCCCCAGCATTTT. This sequence encodes CASSQDSDSYSNQPQHF.

This sequence joins TRBV11-2 and TRBJ1-3; D not certain. V lost 6 bases to trimming and J lost 2 bases, with 11 bases between them. Per the germline V gene, CDR1 is SGHAT and CDR2 is FQNNGV. The CDR3 spans 14 residues. As DNA, the CDR3 is TGTGCCAGCAGGAACCCCACTCCTGGAAACACCATATATTTT. Its translation: CASRNPTPGNTIYF.

This clonotype occurred a few times. This rearrangement joins TRBV10-3 to TRBJ2-7, with 8 bases identical to TRBD2. V shed 7 bases and J 4 bases; nucleotides not matched to a gene: 9. The CDR3 is 14 residues long. CDR1 ENHRY and CDR2 SYGVKD come from the germline V gene. CDR3 residues: CAIKEGAGVYEQYF. The CDR3 DNA reads TGTGCCATCAAGGAGGGAGCGGGAGTGTACGAGCAGTACTTC.

Comment on this clonotype: A much larger clone lies one base from this, so it may be a read error. The chain recombines TRBV6-2 or TRBV6-3 with TRBJ2-5; 8 positions match TRBD2. The last part of the DNA fits TRBJ2-1 better; the J call may be wrong. The CDR3 has 14 amino acids. In germline, CDR1 is MNHEY, CDR2 SVGEGT. The CDR3 sequence: CASTRGGYQETQFF. In DNA form, the CDR3 reads TGTGCCAGCACCCGGGGGGGTTACCAAGAGACCCAGTTCTTC.